This T cell receptor beta chain was observed in a study of cytomegalovirus exposure and HLA in healthy donors. Overall study findings and caveats: As confirmed in vitro, a few CMV-associated chains were specific for CMV antigens. Cytomegalovirus-associated status was assigned to around 160 TCR beta chains. Across donors, sequencing depth was assumed by presence/absence analyses to be roughly uniform. An observed cluster of highly shared sequence variants was recorded as a likely sequencing artifact.

The V gene's germline CDR1 is SGDLS and CDR2 YYNGEE. Trimming pared 0 bases from V and 5 bases from J, leaving 17 bases between. The CDR3 sequence is 16 residues long. To note about this clone: What it binds is unknown.

This PCR relied on a set of 60 Vbeta primers and 13 Jbeta primers. Produced via immunoSEQ multiplex PCR; TCRdb's table is partial and in-frame only. This sample's clone table lists approximately 180,000 clones. The TCR originated in a man aged 30 to 45 in good health and CMV-seronegative. V usage is TRBV9 and J usage is TRBJ1-1; maybe TRBD1 (6 bases). The specimen sequenced was PBMCs. In nucleotides, the CDR3 is TGTGCCAGCAGCGTAGGGGTAACAGGGATTGGAACTGAAGCTTTCTTT. Translation gives CASSVGVTGIGTEAFF.